The 21 T cell receptor beta chains reported below all come from one sample, sequenced in a study of T cells after yellow fever vaccination (dated by TCRdb to about 2019). The library was produced with 5' RACE. The run used an Illumina HiSeq 2500. TCRdb handled the public reads itself, with Q25 trimming in fastp and clone calling in MiXCR, and kept productive beta chains. Records with the same CDR3 protein are collapsed into one entry carrying the most frequent genes and DNA. In this sample the table shows around 70,000 distinct CDR3 sequences, more than 5.5% of which occur a single time. Clones ranked in the top ten supply around 32% of the sample. The treatment or condition label, as the study defines it: live attenuated yellow fever vaccine strain. The sample consisted of CD8+ T cells sorted from PBMCs, taken more than 4 days after the first yellow fever vaccination. Receptors were obtained from a man in his late teens or twenties who received the YFV17D yellow fever vaccine.

This chain links TRBV5-6 with TRBJ2-3; maybe TRBD2 (6 bases). This CDR3 has 14 amino acids. Germline V gives CDR1 SGHDT, CDR2 YYEEEE. The V and J ends lost 5 bases and 3 bases respectively, with 13 bases between them. The CDR3 region is CASSSAGTTDTQYF. DNA of the CDR3: TGTGCCAGCAGTTCAGCGGGTACTACAGATACGCAGTATTTT.

The chain couples TRBV29-1 to TRBJ2-3, with a possible D match to TRBD1 (6 bases). V was pared by 3 bases and J by 2 bases, with 12 bases between. There are 14 residues in the CDR3. CDR1 is SQVTM, CDR2 ANQGSEA, per germline. CDR3 sequence (DNA): TGCAGCGTTGACGGACAGCTTTTCACAGATACGCAGTATTTT. This encodes CSVDGQLFTDTQYF.

This chain connects TRBV7-2 to TRBJ1-6; D ambiguous. Germline V gives CDR1 SGHTA, CDR2 FQGNSA. Trimming removed 2 bases at V and 3 bases at J, with 11 bases between. This CDR3 region has 16 residues. The CDR3 sequence is CASSLSSPIYNSPLHF. The CDR3 region has the DNA TGTGCCAGCAGCTTAAGCTCCCCAATCTATAATTCACCCCTCCACTTT.

This clonotype was seen repeatedly, ten times or more. J is TRBJ2-7 and V is TRBV10-3; TRBD2 is a possible D gene (5 bases). Trimming took 5 bases from V and 4 from J, leaving 12 bases between them. Germline lookup yields CDR1 ENHRY and CDR2 SYGVKD. This CDR3 is 13 amino acids long. The DNA for the CDR3 is TGTGCCATCAGTTTAACTAGTAGTTACGAGCAGTACGTC. Translation: CAISLTSSYEQYV.

In its sample, this clonotype was seen once. The chain has TRBV4-1 and TRBJ2-6; perhaps TRBD1 as D (6 bases). This CDR3 contains 17 residues. V dropped 3 bases and J dropped 0 bases, with 12 bases sitting between them. Germline V lookup: CDR1 MGHRA, CDR2 YSYEKL. CDR3 coding DNA: TGCGCCAGCAGCCAGGGGGCCCAATACTCTGGGGCCAACGTCCTGACTTTC. Its protein product is CASSQGAQYSGANVLTF.

This clonotype was counted many times. V and J are TRBV7-9 and TRBJ1-2, with 8 bases that match TRBD1. The CDR3 extends over 13 amino acids. Germline CDR1 is SEHNR and CDR2 is FQNEAQ (reference sequence). Trimming removed 3 bases from V and 6 bases from J; junction bases left unmatched: 3. Here the CDR3 reads CASSFQGANGYTF. The CDR3 DNA is TGTGCCAGCAGCTTTCAGGGGGCGAATGGCTACACCTTC. Supplemented by reference TRBV7-9 and TRBJ1-2, the full variable domain reads DTGVSQNPRHKITKRGQNVTFRCDPISEHNRLYWYRQTLGQGPEFLTYFQNEAQLEKSRLLSDRFSAERPKGSFSTLEIQRTEQGDSAMYLCASSFQGANGYTFGSGTRLTVV.

This clonotype was seen many times. The V gene is TRBV20-1, the J gene TRBJ1-1; 9 bases are a match to TRBD1. Germline V gene lookup returns CDR1 DFQATT and CDR2 SNEGSKA (reference sequence). V lost 5 bases and J lost 4; bases outside the gene matches: 2. The CDR3 runs 12 residues. The DNA for the CDR3 is TGCAGTGCTTCGACAGGGGGCACTGAAGCTTTCTTT. Translation gives CSASTGGTEAFF.

There are a few counts of this clonotype. The chain joins TRBV12-3 or TRBV12-4 to TRBJ1-4; no clear D. The length of the CDR3 is 16 residues. Trimming removed 4 bases at V and 3 bases at J, with 15 bases between. CDR3 nucleotides: TGTGCCAGCAGTTCTAAGGGAATGGCTTCTAATGAAAAACTGTTTTTT. Protein: CASSSKGMASNEKLFF.

At least ten counts were recorded for this clonotype. The chain is built from TRBV5-6 and TRBJ2-7, with no clear D. Germline CDR1 and CDR2: SGHDT and YYEEEE. The CDR3 is 14 residues long. Trimming pared 0 bases from V and 0 bases from J, leaving 7 bases between. The CDR3 protein is CASSLEAGSYEQYV. CDR3 DNA sequence: TGTGCCAGCAGCTTGGAGGCCGGCTCCTACGAGCAGTACGTC.

This clonotype was picked up a small number of times. The genes are TRBV18 and TRBJ2-7, with 10 bases matching TRBD2. CDR1 is KGHSH and CDR2 is LQKENI in the germline V gene. V dropped 4 bases and J dropped 5; count of bases not matched to a gene: 8. The CDR3 has 15 amino acids. DNA for the CDR3: TGTGCCAGCTCACGAGGCCTAGCGGGGGAGGACGAGCAGTACTTC. Its protein is CASSRGLAGEDEQYF.

This clonotype was recorded at least ten times. This chain links TRBV5-6 with TRBJ2-4, with TRBD1 as a possible D gene (5 bases). CDR1 and CDR2 from the germline V gene are SGHDT and YYEEEE. Trimming took off 1 base at V and 0 bases at J, with 14 bases between the two ends. This CDR3 spans 17 amino acids. This CDR3 reads CASSLIGRAEAKNIQYF. The CDR3 region has the DNA TGTGCCAGCAGCTTGATTGGCAGGGCCGAAGCCAAAAACATTCAGTACTTC.

There are many counts of this clonotype. The chain employs TRBV7-3 and TRBJ2-3; 8 bases match TRBD1. V lost 5 bases to trimming and J lost 2 bases; unmatched junction nucleotides: 6. Germline V CDR1 and CDR2: SGHTA, FQGTGA. The CDR3 is made up of 15 amino acids. CDR3 sequence reads: CASSGTGGPTDTQYF. CDR3 DNA: TGTGCCAGCAGCGGAACAGGGGGACCCACAGATACGCAGTATTTT.

This clonotype was recorded at least ten times. The chain combines TRBV3-1 with TRBJ1-5; D not certain. V was trimmed by 0 bases and J by 0 bases, leaving 12 bases between them. Per the germline V gene, CDR1 is LGHDT and CDR2 is YNNKEL (reference sequence). This CDR3 has 17 residues. The CDR3 here is CASSQDFSRFSNQPQHF. The DNA of the CDR3 is TGTGCCAGCAGCCAAGATTTTAGCAGGTTTAGCAATCAGCCCCAGCATTTT.

The V call is TRBV18, the J call TRBJ2-5; D perhaps matches TRBD2 (6 bases). CDR3 length equals 15 residues. Looked up from germline, CDR1 is KGHSH and CDR2 is LQKENI. V was shortened by 5 bases and J by 1 base, with 14 bases between the two germline ends. The chain's CDR3 is CASSAGLRLQETQYF. The CDR3 DNA sequence: TGTGCCAGCTCAGCGGGACTGCGCCTCCAAGAGACCCAGTACTTC.

In the case of this clonotype: A much larger clone lies a single base off, so this may be a read error. This chain connects TRBV7-8 to TRBJ2-5, with TRBD2 identical over 7 bases. CDR3 length: 15 residues. V shed 4 bases and J 5 bases; nucleotides not matched to a gene: 10. CDR1 SGHVS and CDR2 FQNEAQ come from the germline V gene. The CDR3 spells CASSSTAGPHETQYF. Here the CDR3 DNA reads TGTGCCAGCAGCTCGACAGCGGGACCCCATGAGACCCAGTACTTC.

This clonotype was observed many times. J is TRBJ2-1 and V is TRBV12-5; D unclear. The CDR3 is made up of 11 amino acids. CDR1 is LGHNT, CDR2 FRNRAP, per germline. V was cut by 1 base and J by 8 bases, with 3 bases left in between. The CDR3 loop reads CASGLGDEQFF. The DNA for the CDR3 is TGTGCTAGTGGTTTGGGTGATGAGCAGTTCTTC.

There are many counts of this clonotype. This chain connects TRBV2 to TRBJ2-3, with D unclear. Trimming stripped 7 bases from V and 0 bases from J, with 17 bases between. Germline V gene data show CDR1 as SNHLY and CDR2 as FYNNEI. The CDR3 is 16 residues long. The CDR3 loop reads CASTKRIQSSTDTQYF. CDR3 nucleotide sequence: TGTGCCAGCACCAAAAGGATTCAGTCCAGCACAGATACGCAGTATTTT.

The chain couples TRBV11-1 to TRBJ2-1, with 13 bases lining up with TRBD2. The CDR3 covers 15 residues. Germline-derived CDR1 and CDR2 are SGHAT and FQDESV (reference sequence). With 5 bases clipped from V and 8 bases from J, the junction kept 6 bases outside the gene matches. DNA for the CDR3: TGTGCCAGCAGCGACACTAGCGGGGGGGTCGATGAGCAGTTCTTC. This encodes CASSDTSGGVDEQFF.

This clonotype was seen repeatedly, ten times or more. The V call is TRBV27, the J call TRBJ1-1, with D possibly being TRBD1 (5 bases). The germline V and J ends were trimmed by 2 bases and 1 base, with 8 bases remaining between them. Germline V CDR1 and CDR2: MNHEY, SMNVEV (reference sequence). The CDR3 spans 14 residues. The CDR3 bases are TGTGCCAGCAGTTTAGGGGGACCGAACACTGAAGCTTTCTTT. Its protein product is CASSLGGPNTEAFF.

This rearrangement joins TRBV24-1 to TRBJ1-1, with D maybe TRBD1 (5 bases). V was clipped by 6 bases and J by 1 base, with 8 bases between them. The CDR3 is 13 amino acids. Germline CDR1 KGHDR, CDR2 SFDVKD. CDR3 region: CATSRGGNTEAFF. For the CDR3, the DNA is TGTGCCACCAGTCGTGGGGGGAACACTGAAGCTTTCTTT.

This clonotype was seen more than once but under ten times. V and J are TRBV6-2 or TRBV6-3 and TRBJ2-1; D unclear. Germline V CDR1 and CDR2: MNHEY, SVGEGT. The ends were cut back, 0 bases at V and 5 bases at J, with 5 bases in the middle. The CDR3 consists of 13 residues. This chain's CDR3 is CASSYSLDNEQFF. CDR3 nucleotides: TGTGCCAGCAGTTACTCCCTAGACAATGAGCAGTTCTTC.